These T cell receptor beta chains were read from a single sample in a study of T cell responses to AZD1222 COVID-19 vaccine. Sequencing was performed with immunoSEQ multiplex PCR; in TCRdb, only in-frame clones are kept and a portion is missing. Found here are 130,000 or so clones, approximately 88% of them singletons; the top ten hold around 30%. The sequenced sample was peripheral blood, obtained on day 0 of AZD1222 vaccination. These receptors came from an adult in good health. Each CDR3 is given with its conserved first and last residue. A D gene is named only where the DNA matches it firmly. Part of the rows lack a size; the others show once, few, many or a class for expanded clones.

v_call: TRBV18
cdr3_length: 16
d_call: TRBD1
j_call: TRBJ1-3
clone_size: -
cdr3_aa: CASSQDRGLPGNTIYF
cdr3_nt: TGTGCCAGCTCGCAGGACAGGGGACTCCCTGGAAACACCATATATTTT

v_call: TRBV4-3
cdr3_length: 13
d_call: -
j_call: TRBJ1-6
clone_size: -
cdr3_aa: CASSQARERALHF
cdr3_nt: TGCGCCAGCAGCCAAGCCCGGGAGAGGGCCCTCCACTTT

v_call: TRBV10-3
cdr3_length: 17
d_call: TRBD2
j_call: TRBJ2-3
clone_size: -
cdr3_aa: CAISGTSGGFFTDTQYF
cdr3_nt: TGTGCCATCAGCGGGACTAGCGGGGGGTTTTTCACAGATACGCAGTATTTT

v_call: TRBV4-2
cdr3_length: 14
d_call: TRBD1
j_call: TRBJ1-2
clone_size: -
cdr3_aa: CASSPGQGNYGYTF
cdr3_nt: TGTGCCAGCAGCCCGGGACAGGGGAACTATGGCTACACCTTC

v_call: TRBV3-1/TRBV3-2
cdr3_length: 14
d_call: -
j_call: TRBJ1-6
clone_size: -
cdr3_aa: CASSQVQVYSPLHF
cdr3_nt: TGTGCCAGCAGCCAAGTTCAGGTTTATTCACCCCTCCACTTT

v_call: TRBV6-5
cdr3_length: 15
d_call: -
j_call: TRBJ1-1
clone_size: -
cdr3_aa: CASSWTGTLNTEAFF
cdr3_nt: TGTGCCAGCAGTTGGACCGGGACACTCAACACTGAAGCTTTCTTT

v_call: TRBV29-1
cdr3_length: 11
d_call: -
j_call: TRBJ2-7
clone_size: once
cdr3_aa: CSVGTDYEQYF
cdr3_nt: TGCAGCGTTGGGACGGACTACGAGCAGTACTTC

v_call: TRBV6-1
cdr3_length: 17
d_call: -
j_call: TRBJ1-6
clone_size: -
cdr3_aa: CASSDLLAPGGSSPLHF
cdr3_nt: TGTGCCAGCAGTGACTTGCTAGCCCCCGGGGGGAGTTCACCCCTCCACTTT

v_call: TRBV18
cdr3_length: 16
d_call: -
j_call: TRBJ2-1
clone_size: -
cdr3_aa: CASSPTRQSKYNEQFF
cdr3_nt: TGTGCCAGCTCACCTACTAGACAGAGTAAATACAATGAGCAGTTCTTC

v_call: TRBV5-6
cdr3_length: 11
d_call: -
j_call: TRBJ2-3
clone_size: -
cdr3_aa: CASSLGGTQYF
cdr3_nt: TGTGCCAGCAGCTTGGGGGGGACGCAGTATTTT

v_call: TRBV4-3
cdr3_length: 18
d_call: -
j_call: TRBJ2-7
clone_size: few
cdr3_aa: CASSRHGGGGGASYEQYF
cdr3_nt: TGCGCCAGCAGCCGTCACGGGGGCGGGGGTGGAGCCTCCTACGAGCAGTACTTC

v_call: TRBV5-6
cdr3_length: 15
d_call: TRBD1
j_call: TRBJ2-3
clone_size: -
cdr3_aa: CASSPVGGSTDTQYF
cdr3_nt: TGTGCCAGCAGCCCGGTAGGGGGCAGCACAGATACGCAGTATTTT

v_call: TRBV5-8
cdr3_length: 13
d_call: -
j_call: TRBJ1-2
clone_size: -
cdr3_aa: CASSLVSGSGYTF
cdr3_nt: TGTGCCAGCAGCTTGGTCTCAGGGTCTGGCTACACCTTC

v_call: TRBV2
cdr3_length: 14
d_call: -
j_call: TRBJ2-7
clone_size: -
cdr3_aa: CASSISGTKDEQYF
cdr3_nt: TGTGCCAGCAGCATATCCGGGACGAAGGACGAGCAGTACTTC

v_call: TRBV24-1
cdr3_length: 14
d_call: -
j_call: TRBJ2-1
clone_size: -
cdr3_aa: CATRGTTSYNEQFF
cdr3_nt: TGTGCCACCAGGGGGACAACCTCCTACAATGAGCAGTTCTTC

v_call: TRBV27
cdr3_length: 18
d_call: TRBD2
j_call: TRBJ2-3
clone_size: few
cdr3_aa: CASRQRGTSGRIGDTQYF
cdr3_nt: TGTGCCAGCAGACAAAGAGGGACTAGCGGGAGGATCGGAGATACGCAGTATTTT

v_call: TRBV5-1
cdr3_length: 17
d_call: TRBD1
j_call: TRBJ1-1
clone_size: -
cdr3_aa: CASSLPTGVGRNTEAFF
cdr3_nt: TGCGCCAGCAGCTTGCCCACAGGGGTGGGAAGGAACACTGAAGCTTTCTTT

v_call: TRBV2
cdr3_length: 16
d_call: TRBD1
j_call: TRBJ2-2
clone_size: -
cdr3_aa: CASRPPRTGGGGELFF
cdr3_nt: TGTGCCAGCAGGCCTCCAAGGACAGGGGGAGGCGGGGAGCTGTTTTTT

v_call: TRBV6-5
cdr3_length: 14
d_call: -
j_call: TRBJ1-6
clone_size: -
cdr3_aa: CASSPDWAVGTLHF
cdr3_nt: TGTGCCAGCAGCCCCGATTGGGCGGTTGGAACCCTCCACTTT

v_call: TRBV4-3
cdr3_length: 16
d_call: -
j_call: TRBJ1-4
clone_size: few
cdr3_aa: CASSQIGGTPGEKLFF
cdr3_nt: TGCGCCAGCAGCCAGATTGGGGGGACCCCGGGTGAAAAACTGTTTTTT

v_call: TRBV5-1
cdr3_length: 16
d_call: TRBD2
j_call: TRBJ2-5
clone_size: -
cdr3_aa: CASSLGLAGVQETQYF
cdr3_nt: TGCGCCAGCAGCTTAGGACTAGCGGGAGTCCAAGAGACCCAGTACTTC

v_call: TRBV4-3
cdr3_length: 14
d_call: -
j_call: TRBJ2-1
clone_size: -
cdr3_aa: CASSSTGTAHEQFF
cdr3_nt: TGCGCCAGCAGCTCTACCGGGACTGCCCATGAGCAGTTCTTC

v_call: TRBV2
cdr3_length: 11
d_call: -
j_call: TRBJ2-1
clone_size: -
cdr3_aa: CAQQGLNEQFF
cdr3_nt: TGTGCCCAACAGGGTCTCAATGAGCAGTTCTTC

v_call: TRBV10-3
cdr3_length: 15
d_call: TRBD1
j_call: TRBJ2-7
clone_size: -
cdr3_aa: CAISEFLTGFYEQYF
cdr3_nt: TGTGCCATCAGTGAATTTCTGACAGGGTTCTACGAGCAGTACTTC

v_call: TRBV12-3/TRBV12-4
cdr3_length: 13
d_call: -
j_call: TRBJ1-1
clone_size: -
cdr3_aa: CASSLYAKGEAFF
cdr3_nt: TGTGCCAGCAGTTTATACGCCAAGGGGGAAGCTTTCTTT

v_call: TRBV7-3
cdr3_length: 13
d_call: TRBD1
j_call: TRBJ1-1
clone_size: -
cdr3_aa: CASSMDRDTEAFF
cdr3_nt: TGTGCCAGCAGCATGGACAGGGACACTGAAGCTTTCTTT

v_call: TRBV7-9
cdr3_length: 14
d_call: -
j_call: TRBJ1-1
clone_size: -
cdr3_aa: CASSFERQNTEAFF
cdr3_nt: TGTGCCAGCAGCTTTGAACGGCAGAACACTGAAGCTTTCTTT

v_call: TRBV3-1/TRBV3-2
cdr3_length: 13
d_call: -
j_call: TRBJ2-7
clone_size: -
cdr3_aa: CASSQPGGSSYHF
cdr3_nt: TGTGCCAGCAGCCAACCCGGGGGCTCTAGCTATCACTTC

v_call: TRBV19
cdr3_length: 15
d_call: TRBD1
j_call: TRBJ1-4
clone_size: -
cdr3_aa: CASSASTGTNEKLFF
cdr3_nt: TGTGCCAGTAGTGCCTCGACAGGGACTAATGAAAAACTGTTTTTT

v_call: TRBV12-3/TRBV12-4
cdr3_length: 12
d_call: TRBD1
j_call: TRBJ1-1
clone_size: few
cdr3_aa: CASRQGDTEAFF
cdr3_nt: TGTGCCAGCAGACAGGGGGACACTGAAGCTTTCTTT

v_call: TRBV5-4
cdr3_length: 16
d_call: TRBD2
j_call: TRBJ2-5
clone_size: -
cdr3_aa: CASSLGLAVTQETQYF
cdr3_nt: TGTGCCAGCAGCTTGGGACTAGCGGTGACCCAAGAGACCCAGTACTTC

v_call: TRBV5-1
cdr3_length: 14
d_call: -
j_call: TRBJ2-7
clone_size: -
cdr3_aa: CASSSGTPSYEQYF
cdr3_nt: TGCGCCAGCAGCTCCGGGACCCCGAGCTACGAGCAGTACTTC

v_call: TRBV27
cdr3_length: 15
d_call: -
j_call: TRBJ1-1
clone_size: -
cdr3_aa: CASSLSFQGGTEAFF
cdr3_nt: TGTGCCAGCAGTTTATCTTTTCAGGGAGGCACTGAAGCTTTCTTT

v_call: TRBV3-1/TRBV3-2
cdr3_length: 15
d_call: TRBD1
j_call: TRBJ1-4
clone_size: -
cdr3_aa: CASRIGTGGNEKLFF
cdr3_nt: TGTGCCAGCAGGATTGGGACAGGAGGGAATGAAAAACTGTTTTTT

v_call: TRBV6-1
cdr3_length: 18
d_call: TRBD1
j_call: TRBJ1-2
clone_size: -
cdr3_aa: CASSERPPDRAVIYGYTF
cdr3_nt: TGTGCCAGCAGTGAACGGCCCCCGGACAGGGCTGTAATCTATGGCTACACCTTC

v_call: TRBV3-1/TRBV3-2
cdr3_length: 13
d_call: -
j_call: TRBJ1-5
clone_size: -
cdr3_aa: CASGGTLNQPQHF
cdr3_nt: TGTGCCAGCGGCGGGACCCTCAATCAGCCCCAGCATTTT

v_call: TRBV10-3
cdr3_length: 12
d_call: -
j_call: TRBJ1-2
clone_size: -
cdr3_aa: CAIRGTDYGYTF
cdr3_nt: TGTGCCATCAGAGGGACGGATTATGGCTACACCTTC

v_call: TRBV7-9
cdr3_length: 15
d_call: -
j_call: TRBJ1-2
clone_size: medium-sized
cdr3_aa: CASSLRAVLGYGYTF
cdr3_nt: TGTGCCAGCAGCTTAAGAGCGGTCTTAGGATATGGCTACACCTTC

v_call: TRBV13
cdr3_length: 14
d_call: -
j_call: TRBJ2-2
clone_size: -
cdr3_aa: CASRTGANTGELFF
cdr3_nt: TGTGCCAGCCGTACCGGGGCGAACACCGGGGAGCTGTTTTTT

v_call: TRBV10-3
cdr3_length: 17
d_call: -
j_call: TRBJ1-5
clone_size: -
cdr3_aa: CAISESGGSYSNQPQHF
cdr3_nt: TGTGCCATCAGTGAGTCTGGGGGCTCCTATAGCAATCAGCCCCAGCATTTT

v_call: TRBV18
cdr3_length: 15
d_call: -
j_call: TRBJ1-6
clone_size: -
cdr3_aa: CASSPLGDSNSPLHF
cdr3_nt: TGTGCCAGCTCACCACTTGGGGATTCGAATTCACCCCTCCACTTT

v_call: TRBV5-4
cdr3_length: 14
d_call: -
j_call: TRBJ2-2
clone_size: -
cdr3_aa: CASSTDNPTGELFF
cdr3_nt: TGTGCCAGCAGCACGGACAACCCCACCGGGGAGCTGTTTTTT

v_call: TRBV27
cdr3_length: 18
d_call: -
j_call: TRBJ2-2
clone_size: -
cdr3_aa: CASSPGAGRPPNTGELFF
cdr3_nt: TGTGCCAGCAGTCCCGGGGCGGGCCGGCCTCCGAACACCGGGGAGCTGTTTTTT

v_call: TRBV7-2
cdr3_length: 14
d_call: -
j_call: TRBJ2-5
clone_size: once
cdr3_aa: CASSLWRDQETQYF
cdr3_nt: TGTGCCAGCAGCTTATGGCGGGACCAAGAGACCCAGTACTTC

v_call: TRBV11-1
cdr3_length: 14
d_call: -
j_call: TRBJ1-1
clone_size: -
cdr3_aa: CASSSMRGPTEAFF
cdr3_nt: TGTGCCAGCAGCTCGATGCGGGGTCCCACTGAAGCTTTCTTT

v_call: TRBV5-4
cdr3_length: 13
d_call: -
j_call: TRBJ1-2
clone_size: -
cdr3_aa: CASSLDSFYGYTF
cdr3_nt: TGTGCCAGCAGCCTGGACAGTTTCTATGGCTACACCTTC

v_call: TRBV24-1
cdr3_length: 14
d_call: TRBD2
j_call: TRBJ2-3
clone_size: -
cdr3_aa: CATSDPFETGGKYF
cdr3_nt: TGTGCCACCAGTGACCCCTTTGAGACGGGAGGGAAGTATTTT

v_call: TRBV5-1
cdr3_length: 15
d_call: TRBD1
j_call: TRBJ1-1
clone_size: few
cdr3_aa: CASSATGEMNTEAFF
cdr3_nt: TGCGCCAGCAGCGCGACAGGGGAAATGAACACTGAAGCTTTCTTT

v_call: TRBV2
cdr3_length: 16
d_call: TRBD1
j_call: TRBJ2-3
clone_size: -
cdr3_aa: CASSQRTGLVTDTQYF
cdr3_nt: TGTGCCAGCAGCCAAAGGACAGGTCTGGTCACAGATACGCAGTATTTT